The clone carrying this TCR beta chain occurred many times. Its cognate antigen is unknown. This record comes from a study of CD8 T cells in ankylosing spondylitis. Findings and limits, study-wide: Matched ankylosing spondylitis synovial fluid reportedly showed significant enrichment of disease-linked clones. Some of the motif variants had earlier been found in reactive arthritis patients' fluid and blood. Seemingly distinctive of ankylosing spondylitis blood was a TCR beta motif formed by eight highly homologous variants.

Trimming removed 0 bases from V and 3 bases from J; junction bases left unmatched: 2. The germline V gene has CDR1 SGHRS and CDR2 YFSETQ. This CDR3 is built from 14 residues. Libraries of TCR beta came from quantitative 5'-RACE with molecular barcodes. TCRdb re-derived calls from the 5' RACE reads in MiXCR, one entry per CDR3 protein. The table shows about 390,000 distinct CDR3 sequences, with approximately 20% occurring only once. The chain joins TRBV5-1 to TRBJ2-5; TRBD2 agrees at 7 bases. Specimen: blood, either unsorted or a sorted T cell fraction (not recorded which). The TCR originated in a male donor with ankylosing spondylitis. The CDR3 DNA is TGCGCCAGCAGCTTGGATCGGGGGGAAGAGACCCAGTACTTC. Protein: CASSLDRGEETQYF. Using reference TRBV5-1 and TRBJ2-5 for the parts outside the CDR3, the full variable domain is KAGVTQTPRYLIKTRGQQVTLSCSPISGHRSVSWYQQTPGQGLQFLFEYFSETQRNKGNFPGRFSGRQFSNSRSEMNVSTLELGDSALYLCASSLDRGEETQYFGPGTRLLVL.